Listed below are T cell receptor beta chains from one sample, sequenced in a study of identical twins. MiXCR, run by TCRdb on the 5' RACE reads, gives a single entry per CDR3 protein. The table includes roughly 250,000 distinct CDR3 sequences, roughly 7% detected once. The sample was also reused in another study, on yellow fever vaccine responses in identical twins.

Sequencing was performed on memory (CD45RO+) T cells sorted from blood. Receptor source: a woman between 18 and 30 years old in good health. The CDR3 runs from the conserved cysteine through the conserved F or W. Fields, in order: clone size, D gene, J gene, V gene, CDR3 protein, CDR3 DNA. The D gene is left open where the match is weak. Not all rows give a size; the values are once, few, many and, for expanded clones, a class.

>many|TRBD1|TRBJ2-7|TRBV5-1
CASKRTGAYEQYF
TGCGCCAGCAAACGGACAGGAGCCTACGAGCAGTACTTC
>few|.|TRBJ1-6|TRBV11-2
CASSLDRVRSPLHF
TGTGCCAGCAGCTTAGATAGGGTGCGATCACCCCTCCACTTT
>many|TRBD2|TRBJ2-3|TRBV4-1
CASRPEALAGGTDTQYF
TGCGCCAGCAGACCCGAGGCCCTAGCGGGAGGCACAGATACGCAGTATTTT
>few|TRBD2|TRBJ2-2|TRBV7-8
CASRGTSGGTGELFF
TGTGCCAGCAGGGGGACTAGCGGTGGGACCGGGGAGCTGTTTTTT
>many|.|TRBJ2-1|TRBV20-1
CSANPGSFEQFF
TGCAGTGCTAATCCGGGTAGTTTTGAGCAGTTCTTC
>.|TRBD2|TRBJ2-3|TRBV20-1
CSVDGTSGSHADTQYF
TGCAGTGTGGACGGAACTAGCGGGAGCCACGCAGATACGCAGTATTTT
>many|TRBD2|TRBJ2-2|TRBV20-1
CSVKTSGGVNTGELFF
TGCAGTGTTAAGACTAGCGGGGGGGTGAACACCGGGGAGCTGTTTTTT
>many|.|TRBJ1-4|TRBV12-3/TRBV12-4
CASSLARGFGEKLFF
TGTGCCAGCAGTTTAGCGCGGGGATTCGGAGAAAAACTGTTTTTT
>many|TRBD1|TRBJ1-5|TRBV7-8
CASSPGTGNQPQHF
TGTGCCAGCAGCCCTGGGACAGGTAATCAGCCCCAGCATTTT
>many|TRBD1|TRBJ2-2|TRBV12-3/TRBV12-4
CASSLAPLADRATNTGELFF
TGTGCCAGCAGTTTAGCGCCGCTTGCGGACAGGGCCACGAACACCGGGGAGCTGTTTTTT
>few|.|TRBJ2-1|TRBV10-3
CAISERGQAGGNF
TGTGCCATCAGTGAGCGTGGACAGGCGGGGGGCAACTTC
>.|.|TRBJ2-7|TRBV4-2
CASSGGGYEQYF
TGTGCCAGCAGTGGGGGCGGGTACGAGCAGTACTTC
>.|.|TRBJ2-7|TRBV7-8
CASSLNPPGPYEQYF
TGTGCCAGCAGCTTGAACCCCCCAGGGCCCTACGAGCAGTACTTC
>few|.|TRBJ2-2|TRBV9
CASSALRSGELFF
TGTGCCAGCAGCGCCCTGCGGTCCGGGGAGCTGTTTTTT
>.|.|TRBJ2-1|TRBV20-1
CSASLRGSNHEQFF
TGCAGTGCTAGCCTTCGGGGCAGTAACCATGAGCAGTTCTTC
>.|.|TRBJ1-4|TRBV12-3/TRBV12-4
CASKASDNEKLFF
TGTGCCAGCAAAGCCAGTGATAATGAAAAACTGTTTTTT
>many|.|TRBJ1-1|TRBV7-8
CASSLAGWDTEAFF
TGTGCCAGCAGCTTAGCGGGATGGGACACTGAAGCTTTCTTT
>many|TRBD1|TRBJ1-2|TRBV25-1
CASSGPSGRGGPNYGYTF
TGTGCCAGCAGTGGACCCTCGGGCAGGGGGGGACCTAACTATGGCTACACCTTC
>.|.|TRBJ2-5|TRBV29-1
CSVWTGSETQYF
TGCAGCGTTTGGACGGGGTCCGAGACCCAGTACTTC
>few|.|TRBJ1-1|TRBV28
CASSPGGGVNTEAFF
TGTGCCAGCAGTCCCGGAGGAGGGGTTAACACTGAAGCTTTCTTT
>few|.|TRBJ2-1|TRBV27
CASSPSPGTNNEQFF
TGTGCCAGCAGTCCCTCCCCCGGGACCAACAATGAGCAGTTCTTC
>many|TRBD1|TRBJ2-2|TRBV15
CATSRGQGKSGELFF
TGTGCCACCAGCAGGGGACAGGGCAAGTCCGGGGAGCTGTTTTTT
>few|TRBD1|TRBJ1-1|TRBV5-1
CASRWGQGASTEAFF
TGCGCCAGCAGATGGGGACAGGGGGCTAGCACTGAAGCTTTCTTT
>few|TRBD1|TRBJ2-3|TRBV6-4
CASSAGQDTDTQYF
TGTGCCAGCAGTGCGGGACAGGACACAGATACGCAGTATTTT
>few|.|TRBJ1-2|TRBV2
CASSVSRSDGYTF
TGTGCCAGCAGTGTGTCTCGGTCGGATGGCTACACCTTC
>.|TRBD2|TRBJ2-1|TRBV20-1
CSAPRGAGALNEQFF
TGCAGTGCTCCTCGGGGTGCGGGAGCTCTCAATGAGCAGTTCTTC
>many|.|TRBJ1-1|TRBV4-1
CASRPTGNTEAFF
TGCGCCAGCAGACCGACAGGGAACACTGAAGCTTTCTTT
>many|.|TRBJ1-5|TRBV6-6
CASRTGSQPQHF
TGTGCCAGCCGCACAGGGAGTCAGCCCCAGCATTTT
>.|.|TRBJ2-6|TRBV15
CATSRDRGSGANVLTF
TGTGCCACCAGCAGAGATCGAGGCTCTGGGGCCAACGTCCTGACTTTC
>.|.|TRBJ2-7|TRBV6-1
CASYFPPYEQYF
TGTGCCAGCTACTTTCCGCCATACGAGCAGTACTTC
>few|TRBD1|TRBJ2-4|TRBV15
CATSPRPGQLAKNIQYF
TGTGCCACCAGCCCCCGCCCGGGACAGCTAGCCAAAAACATTCAGTACTTC
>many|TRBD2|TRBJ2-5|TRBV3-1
CASRDHSGDETQYF
TGTGCCAGCAGGGACCATAGCGGGGACGAGACCCAGTACTTC
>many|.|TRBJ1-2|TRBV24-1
CATSDLGYGYTF
TGTGCCACCAGTGATTTGGGCTATGGCTACACCTTC
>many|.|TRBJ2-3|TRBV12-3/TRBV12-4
CASSFGSGWTDTQYF
TGTGCCAGCAGTTTTGGCAGCGGGTGGACAGATACGCAGTATTTT
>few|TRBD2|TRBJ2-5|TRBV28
CASSFSGVQETQYF
TGTGCCAGCAGTTTTAGCGGGGTTCAAGAGACCCAGTACTTC
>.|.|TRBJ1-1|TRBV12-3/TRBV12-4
CASMRRGGMNTEAFF
TGTGCCAGCATGCGCAGGGGAGGCATGAACACTGAAGCTTTCTTT
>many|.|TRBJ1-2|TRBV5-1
CASSLAGDIYGYTF
TGCGCCAGCAGCTTGGCGGGGGACATCTATGGCTACACCTTC
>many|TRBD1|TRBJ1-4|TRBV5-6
CASSPDRGSTNEKLFF
TGTGCCAGCAGCCCGGACAGGGGGTCAACTAATGAAAAACTGTTTTTT
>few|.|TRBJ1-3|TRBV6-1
CASSEGADSGNTIYF
TGTGCCAGCAGTGAAGGGGCAGACTCTGGAAACACCATATATTTT
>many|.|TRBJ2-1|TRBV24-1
CATSAPALDEQFF
TGTGCCACCAGTGCCCCTGCTCTGGATGAGCAGTTCTTC
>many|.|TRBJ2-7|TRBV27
CASSPRLGSSYEQYF
TGTGCCAGCAGCCCTAGGCTAGGCTCTTCCTACGAGCAGTACTTC
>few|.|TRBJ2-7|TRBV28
CASTLTRSSYEQYF
TGTGCCAGCACTCTTACCCGGAGCTCCTACGAGCAGTACTTC
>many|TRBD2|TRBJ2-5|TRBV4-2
CASSQDPSGSAQETQYF
TGTGCCAGCAGCCAAGACCCTAGCGGGAGTGCCCAAGAGACCCAGTACTTC
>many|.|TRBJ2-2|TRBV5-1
CASSLGQTGELFF
TGCGCCAGCAGCCTCGGACAGACCGGGGAGCTGTTTTTT
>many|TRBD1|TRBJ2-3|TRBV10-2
CASTEVETGETDTQYF
TGCGCCAGCACTGAAGTGGAGACAGGGGAGACAGATACGCAGTATTTT